This T cell receptor (beta chain) came from a study of blood T cell repertoires in COVID-19. Study information: Sites in the United States, Italy and Spain provided acute and convalescent COVID-19 samples.

Everyone who took part was roughly 18 to 89 years old, and they came from 20 to 25 US areas. Trimming took 6 bases from V and 0 from J, leaving 12 bases between them. Germline V gene sequence: CDR1 MNHEY, CDR2 SVGAGI. CDR3 size: 15 residues. Original methodology: Scientists estimated how many nucleated cells there were by amplifying reference gene primers. TCRdb keeps only in-frame clones here, not all; method: immunoSEQ multiplex PCR. V and J calls plus clone size are reproduced from that table; the DNA served to infer D and trimming. The sample has roughly 240,000 clones, 88% seen once. Sequences were obtained from PBMCs or T cells enriched from blood (not recorded which). The chain recombines TRBV6-5 with TRBJ1-5; maybe TRBD1 (6 bases). The sequence was collected from a woman in her forties with acute COVID-19. The chain's CDR3 is CASSPTGPSNQPQHF. The DNA for the CDR3 is TGTGCCAGCAGCCCCACAGGGCCTAGCAATCAGCCCCAGCATTTT.